This T cell receptor beta chain was sequenced in a study of human T cells and chemical hapten exposure. Across the study: Patients having alopecia areata, totalis or universalis were mostly female.

TCRdb processed the RACE reads anew with MiXCR; each CDR3 protein has one entry. The sample has roughly 200,000 distinct CDR3 sequences; more than 20% are singletons. The CDR3 contains 16 residues. CDR1 and CDR2 (germline): MNHEY, SVGEGT. V was clipped by 2 bases and J by 10 bases; unmatched bases: 7. This clonotype was detected a few times. As for time point: patch test 3, about 24 weeks after DPC sensitization. Treatment denoted: therapeutic diphenylcyclopropenone sensitization with weekly scalp DPC. The chain employs TRBV6-2 or TRBV6-3 and TRBJ2-1; TRBD2 matches 14 bases. Here the sequenced sample was whole blood, taken in connection with sensitization to the hapten diphenylcyclopropenone (DPC). The sequence was obtained from a woman aged 40 to 50 with alopecia areata. Some clones in this sample may be carry-over from other donors' samples. This chain's CDR3 is CASSYPTGLAGGEQFF. The CDR3 DNA is TGTGCCAGCAGTTACCCGACCGGACTAGCGGGAGGAGAGCAGTTCTTC.